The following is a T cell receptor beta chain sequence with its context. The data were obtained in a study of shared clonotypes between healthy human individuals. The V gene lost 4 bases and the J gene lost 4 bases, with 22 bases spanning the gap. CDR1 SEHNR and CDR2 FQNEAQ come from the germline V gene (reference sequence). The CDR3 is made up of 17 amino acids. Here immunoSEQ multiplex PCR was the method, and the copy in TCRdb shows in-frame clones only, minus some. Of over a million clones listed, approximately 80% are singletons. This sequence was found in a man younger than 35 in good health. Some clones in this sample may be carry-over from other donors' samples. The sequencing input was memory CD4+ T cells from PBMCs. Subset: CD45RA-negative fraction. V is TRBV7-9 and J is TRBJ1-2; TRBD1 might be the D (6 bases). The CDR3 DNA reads TGTGCCAGCAGCTCATCCGCTGGGGGAGACAGGATCTATGGCTACACCTTC. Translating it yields CASSSSAGGDRIYGYTF.